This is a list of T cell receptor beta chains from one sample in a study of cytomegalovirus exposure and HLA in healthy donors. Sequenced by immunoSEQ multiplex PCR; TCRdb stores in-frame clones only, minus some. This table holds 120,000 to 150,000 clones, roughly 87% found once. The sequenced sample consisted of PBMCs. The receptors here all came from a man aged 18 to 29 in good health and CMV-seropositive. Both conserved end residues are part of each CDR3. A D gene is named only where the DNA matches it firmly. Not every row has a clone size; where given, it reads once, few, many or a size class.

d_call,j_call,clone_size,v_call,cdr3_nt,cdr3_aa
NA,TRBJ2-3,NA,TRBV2,TGTGCCAGCAGGTATGAGGGCACAGATACGCAGTATTTT,CASRYEGTDTQYF
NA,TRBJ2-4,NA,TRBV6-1,TGTGCCAGCAGTGATAGGCGGGTAGACCAAAACATTCAGTACTTC,CASSDRRVDQNIQYF
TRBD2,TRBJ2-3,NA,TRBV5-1,TGCGCCAGCAGCTGGGGGGGGACAGATACGCAGTATTTT,CASSWGGTDTQYF
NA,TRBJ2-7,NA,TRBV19,TGTGCCAGTAGTATGACAGCCTCCTACGAGCAGTACTTC,CASSMTASYEQYF
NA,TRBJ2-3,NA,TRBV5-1,TGCGCCAGCAGCTTGCGGGGGAGCACAGATACGCAGTATTTT,CASSLRGSTDTQYF
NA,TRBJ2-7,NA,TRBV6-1,TGTACCAGCAGCCTATCCAGGGAAAGTGACGAGCAGTACTTC,CTSSLSRESDEQYF
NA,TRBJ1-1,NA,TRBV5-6,TGTGCCAGCAGCTTGACAGGCCCCAACACTGAAGCTTTCTTT,CASSLTGPNTEAFF
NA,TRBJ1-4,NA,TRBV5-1,TGCGCCAGCAGCTTGGCCGGACTTAATGAAAAACTGTTTTTT,CASSLAGLNEKLFF
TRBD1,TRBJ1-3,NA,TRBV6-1,TGTGCCAGCAGTGAATTTGGGTCAGGGGGCTCTGGAAACACCATATATTTT,CASSEFGSGGSGNTIYF
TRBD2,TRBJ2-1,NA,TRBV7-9,TGTGCCAGCAGCCCCCTAGCGGGAGGGCCAAATGAGCAGTTCTTC,CASSPLAGGPNEQFF
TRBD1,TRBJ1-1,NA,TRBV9,TGTGCCAGCAACCCTAACACCGGGACAGGGGGCAAAACTGAAGCTTTCTTT,CASNPNTGTGGKTEAFF
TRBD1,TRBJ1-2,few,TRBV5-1,TGCGCCAGCAGCTCCGGGGACAGTACGTTTTATGGCTACACCTTC,CASSSGDSTFYGYTF
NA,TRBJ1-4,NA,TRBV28,TGTGCCAGCAGATCAATACAGCCTAATGAAAAACTGTTTTTT,CASRSIQPNEKLFF
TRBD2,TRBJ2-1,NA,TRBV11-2,TGTGCCAGCAGCTTAGCGGGAGGCGCTGAGCAGTTCTTC,CASSLAGGAEQFF
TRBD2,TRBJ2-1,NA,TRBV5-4,TGTGCCAGCAGCCCCCGCGGGGGGGCGCAGAATGAGCAGTTCTTC,CASSPRGGAQNEQFF
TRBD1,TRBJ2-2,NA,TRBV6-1,TGTGCCAGCAGTGAAGGGACAGGGGACACCGGGGAGCTGTTTTTT,CASSEGTGDTGELFF
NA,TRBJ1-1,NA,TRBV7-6,TGTGCCAGCAGCTTAAAACGCGGGACTGAAGCTTTCTTT,CASSLKRGTEAFF
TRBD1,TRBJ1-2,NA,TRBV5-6,TGTGCCAGCAGCCCAACCGGGACAGTCTATGGCTACACCTTC,CASSPTGTVYGYTF
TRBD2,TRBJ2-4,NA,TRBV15,TGTGCCACCAGCAGAGAAACTAGCGGCCTAGCCAAAAACATTCAGTACTTC,CATSRETSGLAKNIQYF
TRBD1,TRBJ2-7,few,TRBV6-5,TGTGCCAGCAGTCCCCCAGGGGGCGAGCAGTACTTC,CASSPPGGEQYF
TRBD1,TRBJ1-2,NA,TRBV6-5,TGTGCCAGTTCAATCACAGGGGGCAGGAACTATGGCTACACCTTC,CASSITGGRNYGYTF
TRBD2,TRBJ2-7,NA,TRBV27,TGTGCCAGCAGTATAGCGGGGGGCTACTACGAGCAGTACTTC,CASSIAGGYYEQYF
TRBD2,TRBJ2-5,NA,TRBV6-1,TGTGCCAGCAGTGATGCGTCGAAGGGAGGGGAGACCCAGTACTTC,CASSDASKGGETQYF
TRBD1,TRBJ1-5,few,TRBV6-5,TGTGCCAGCAGTTACGAGGGGGCGCATCAGCCCCAGCATTTT,CASSYEGAHQPQHF
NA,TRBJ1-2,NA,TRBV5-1,TGCGCCAGCAGCTTGCGAAGCCCTAACTATGGCTACACCTTC,CASSLRSPNYGYTF
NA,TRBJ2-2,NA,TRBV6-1,TGTGCCAGCAGTGATCGTCCGAACACCGGGGAGCTGTTTTTT,CASSDRPNTGELFF
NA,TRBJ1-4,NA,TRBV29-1,TGCAGCGTTGGGGGAGCTTTAAATGAAAAACTGTTTTTT,CSVGGALNEKLFF
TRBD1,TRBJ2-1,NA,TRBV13,TGTGCCAGCAGCTTTGGGACAGTGACCGGCGCATCCACTTACAATGAGCAGTTCTTC,CASSFGTVTGASTYNEQFF
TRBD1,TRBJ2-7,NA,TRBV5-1,TGCGCCAGCAGCATCGGGACAGGGGCCTACGAGCAGTACTTC,CASSIGTGAYEQYF
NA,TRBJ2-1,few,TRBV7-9,TGTGCCAGCATGACGCGGGCTTACAATGAGCAGTTCTTC,CASMTRAYNEQFF
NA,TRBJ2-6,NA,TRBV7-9,TGTGCCAGCAGCTTAGAACGGGCTGGGGCCAACGTCCTGACTTTC,CASSLERAGANVLTF
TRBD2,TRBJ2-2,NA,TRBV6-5,TGTGCCAGCAGTTACTCCGGGCTAGCGGGAGAGGTGGAGCTGTTTTTT,CASSYSGLAGEVELFF
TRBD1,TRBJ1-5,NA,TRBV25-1,TGTGCCAGCAGTGAAGGGACAGGGAACCCCCAGCATTTT,CASSEGTGNPQHF
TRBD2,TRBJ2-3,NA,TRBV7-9,TGTGCCAGCAGCCAACTAGCGGGAGACGTTGATACGCAGTATTTT,CASSQLAGDVDTQYF
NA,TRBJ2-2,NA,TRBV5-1,TGCGCCAGCAGCTTGGACGGGGATTCCGGGGAGCTGTTTTTT,CASSLDGDSGELFF
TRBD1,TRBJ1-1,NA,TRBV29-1,TGCAGCGGACAGGGGGCGCCCACTGAAGCTTTCTTT,CSGQGAPTEAFF
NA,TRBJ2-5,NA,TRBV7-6,TGTGCCAGCAGCCCGGCCGAGGGAGACCAAGAGACCCAGTACTTC,CASSPAEGDQETQYF
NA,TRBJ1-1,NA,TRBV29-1,TGCAGGGGAGGGTTGGGCCTTCATGACACTGAAGCTTTCTTT,CRGGLGLHDTEAFF
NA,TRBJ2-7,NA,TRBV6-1,TGTGCCAGCGGGACACCTAACTCCTACGAGCAGTACTTC,CASGTPNSYEQYF
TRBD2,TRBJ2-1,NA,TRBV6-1,TGTGCCAGCAGTGAATATGGAGCGGGAGGGTTCAATGAGCAGTTCTTC,CASSEYGAGGFNEQFF
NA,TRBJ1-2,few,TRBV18,TGTGCCAGCTCCGTCGATTCAGGGGACTATGGCTACACCTTC,CASSVDSGDYGYTF
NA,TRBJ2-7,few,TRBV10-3,TGTGCCACTCGGGCGGGGCTTATCGAGCAGTACTTC,CATRAGLIEQYF
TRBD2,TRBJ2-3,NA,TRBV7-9,TGTGCCAGCAGCTTGGCTAGCGGGGGAGGCACAGATACGCAGTATTTT,CASSLASGGGTDTQYF
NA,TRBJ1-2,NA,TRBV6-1,TGTGCCAGCAGTGTGACTGGAGTTAACTATGGCTACACCTTC,CASSVTGVNYGYTF
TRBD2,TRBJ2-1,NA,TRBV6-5,TGTGCCAGCAGTTACTCGACTAGCGGATACAATGAGCAGTTCTTC,CASSYSTSGYNEQFF
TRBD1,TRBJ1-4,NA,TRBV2,TGTGCCAGCCGGGACAGGGGAAATGAAAAACTGTTTTTT,CASRDRGNEKLFF
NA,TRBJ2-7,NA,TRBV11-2,TGTGCCAGCAGCTTAGATCGGTACGAGCAGTACTTC,CASSLDRYEQYF
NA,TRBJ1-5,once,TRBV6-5,TGTGCCAGCAGCCCGAATCAGCCCCAGCATTTT,CASSPNQPQHF
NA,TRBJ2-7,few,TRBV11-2,TGTGCCAGCAGCCGTAACACGCCAGACTTTGCGAGCTCCTACGAGCAGTACTTC,CASSRNTPDFASSYEQYF
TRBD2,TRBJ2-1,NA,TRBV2,TGTGCCAGCAGGGACATACTAGCGGGAGAGAATGAGCAGTTCTTC,CASRDILAGENEQFF